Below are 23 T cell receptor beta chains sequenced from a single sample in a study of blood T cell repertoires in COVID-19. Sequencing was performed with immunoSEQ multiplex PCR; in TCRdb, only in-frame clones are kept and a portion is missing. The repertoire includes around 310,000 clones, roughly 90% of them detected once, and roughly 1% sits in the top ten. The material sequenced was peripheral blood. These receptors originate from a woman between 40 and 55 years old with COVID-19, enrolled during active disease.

The CDR3 reads CARSLVLGSRDQPQHF. DNA of the CDR3: TGTGCCAGAAGCTTGGTTCTGGGGAGCCGGGATCAGCCCCAGCATTTT. V is TRBV5-3 and J is TRBJ1-5; no definite D call. TRBV5-3 falls under the ORF class, with uncertain function. The CDR3 length is 16 residues. The V end was cut by 0 bases, the J end by 5 bases, with 15 bases between.

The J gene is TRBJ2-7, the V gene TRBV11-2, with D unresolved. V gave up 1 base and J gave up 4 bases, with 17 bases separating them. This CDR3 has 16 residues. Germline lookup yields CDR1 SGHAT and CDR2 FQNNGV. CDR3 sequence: CASSLVGLSATYEQYF. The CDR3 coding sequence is TGTGCCAGCAGCTTAGTAGGCCTGTCAGCGACTTACGAGCAGTACTTC.

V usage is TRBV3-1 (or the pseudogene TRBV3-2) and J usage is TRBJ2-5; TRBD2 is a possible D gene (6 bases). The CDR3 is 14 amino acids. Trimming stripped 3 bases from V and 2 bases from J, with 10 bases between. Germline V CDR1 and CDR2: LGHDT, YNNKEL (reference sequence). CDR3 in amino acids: CASSQTRKQETQYF. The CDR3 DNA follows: TGTGCCAGCAGCCAGACTAGGAAACAAGAGACCCAGTACTTC.

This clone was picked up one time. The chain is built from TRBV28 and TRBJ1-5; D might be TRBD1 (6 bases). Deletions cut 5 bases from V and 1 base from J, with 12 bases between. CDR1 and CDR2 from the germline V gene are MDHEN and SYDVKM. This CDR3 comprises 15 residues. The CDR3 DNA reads TGTGCCAGCAGTCCCAGGGGTACGAGCAATCAGCCCCAGCATTTT. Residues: CASSPRGTSNQPQHF.

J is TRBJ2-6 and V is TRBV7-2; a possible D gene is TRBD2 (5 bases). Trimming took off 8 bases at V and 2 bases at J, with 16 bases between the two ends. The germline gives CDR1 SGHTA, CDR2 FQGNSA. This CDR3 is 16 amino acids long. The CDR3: CASGLGVFPGANVLTF. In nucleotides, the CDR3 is TGTGCCAGCGGCCTCGGGGTTTTCCCTGGGGCCAACGTCCTGACTTTC.

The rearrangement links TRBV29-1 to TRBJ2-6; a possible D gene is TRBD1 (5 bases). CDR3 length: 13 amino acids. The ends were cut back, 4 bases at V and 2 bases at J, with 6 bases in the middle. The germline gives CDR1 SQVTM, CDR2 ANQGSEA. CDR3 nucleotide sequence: TGCAGCGTTGTCAGGGCTGGGGCCAACGTCCTGACTTTC. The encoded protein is CSVVRAGANVLTF.

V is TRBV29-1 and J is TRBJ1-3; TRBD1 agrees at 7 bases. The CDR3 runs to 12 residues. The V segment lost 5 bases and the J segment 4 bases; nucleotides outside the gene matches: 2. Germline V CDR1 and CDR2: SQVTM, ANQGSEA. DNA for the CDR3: TGCAGCGTTCGGACAGGCGGAAACACCATATATTTT. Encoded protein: CSVRTGGNTIYF.

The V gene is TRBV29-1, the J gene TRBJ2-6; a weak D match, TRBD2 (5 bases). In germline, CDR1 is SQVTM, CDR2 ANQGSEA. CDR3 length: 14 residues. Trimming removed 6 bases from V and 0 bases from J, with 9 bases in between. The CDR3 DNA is TGCAGCGTAGGACTGAGCTCTGGGGCCAACGTCCTGACTTTC. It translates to CSVGLSSGANVLTF.

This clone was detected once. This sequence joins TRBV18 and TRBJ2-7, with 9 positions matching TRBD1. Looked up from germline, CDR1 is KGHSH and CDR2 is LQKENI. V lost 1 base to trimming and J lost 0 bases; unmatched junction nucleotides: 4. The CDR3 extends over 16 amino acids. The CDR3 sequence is CASSPLDRGNSYEQYF. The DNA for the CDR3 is TGTGCCAGCTCACCACTGGACAGGGGAAACTCCTACGAGCAGTACTTC. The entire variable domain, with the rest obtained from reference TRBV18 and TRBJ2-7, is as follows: NAGVMQNPRHLVRRRGQEARLRCSPMKGHSHVYWYRQLPEEGLKFMVYLQKENIIDESGMPKERFSAEFPKEGPSILRIQQVVRGDSAAYFCASSPLDRGNSYEQYFGPGTRLTVT.

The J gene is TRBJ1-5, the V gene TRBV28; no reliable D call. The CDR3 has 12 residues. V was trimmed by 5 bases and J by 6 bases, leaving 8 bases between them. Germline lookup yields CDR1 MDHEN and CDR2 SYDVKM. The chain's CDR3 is CASSPLSQPQHF. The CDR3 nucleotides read TGTGCCAGCAGTCCTCTTAGTCAGCCCCAGCATTTT.

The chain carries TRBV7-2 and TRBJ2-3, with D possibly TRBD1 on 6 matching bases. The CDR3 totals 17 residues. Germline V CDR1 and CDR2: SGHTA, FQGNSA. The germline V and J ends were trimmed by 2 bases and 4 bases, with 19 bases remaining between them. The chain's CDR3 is CASSLKVRGPGADTQYF. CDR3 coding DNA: TGTGCCAGCAGCTTAAAGGTCAGGGGACCCGGGGCAGATACGCAGTATTTT.

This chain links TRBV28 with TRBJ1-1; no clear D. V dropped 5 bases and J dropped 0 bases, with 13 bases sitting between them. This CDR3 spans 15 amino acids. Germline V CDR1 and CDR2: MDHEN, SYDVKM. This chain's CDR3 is CASSPVKGVNTEAFF. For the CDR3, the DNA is TGTGCCAGCAGTCCGGTGAAGGGAGTGAACACTGAAGCTTTCTTT.

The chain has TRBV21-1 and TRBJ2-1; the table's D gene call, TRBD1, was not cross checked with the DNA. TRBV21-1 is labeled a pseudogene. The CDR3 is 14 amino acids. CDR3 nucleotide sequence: TGTGCCACCCCCGGGACAGGGGTCTTTGTTGAGCAGTTCTTC. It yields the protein CATPGTGVFVEQFF.

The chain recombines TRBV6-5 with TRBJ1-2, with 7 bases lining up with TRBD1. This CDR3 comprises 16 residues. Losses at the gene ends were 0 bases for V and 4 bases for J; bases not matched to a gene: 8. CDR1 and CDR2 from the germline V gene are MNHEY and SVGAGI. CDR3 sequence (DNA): TGTGCCAGCAGTTACTCGATTTCCGCAGGGGGCTATGGCTACACCTTC. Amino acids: CASSYSISAGGYGYTF.

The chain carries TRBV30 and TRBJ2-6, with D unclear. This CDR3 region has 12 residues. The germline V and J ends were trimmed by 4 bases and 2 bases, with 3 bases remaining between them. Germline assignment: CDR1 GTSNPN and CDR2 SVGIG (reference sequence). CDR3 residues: CAWTAGANVLTF. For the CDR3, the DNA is TGTGCCTGGACCGCTGGGGCCAACGTCCTGACTTTC.

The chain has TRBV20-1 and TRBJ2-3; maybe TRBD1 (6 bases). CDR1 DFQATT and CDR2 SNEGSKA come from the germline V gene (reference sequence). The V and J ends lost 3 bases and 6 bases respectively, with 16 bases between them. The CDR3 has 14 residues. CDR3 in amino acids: CSASGGRGRDTQYF. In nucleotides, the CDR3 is TGCAGTGCTAGTGGGGGCAGGGGTCGCGATACGCAGTATTTT.

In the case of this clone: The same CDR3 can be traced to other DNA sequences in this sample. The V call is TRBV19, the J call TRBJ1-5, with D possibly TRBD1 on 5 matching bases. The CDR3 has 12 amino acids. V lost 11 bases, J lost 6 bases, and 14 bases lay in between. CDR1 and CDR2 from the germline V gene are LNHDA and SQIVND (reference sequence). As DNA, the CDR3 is TGTGCCGGCGGTGGGGGGGGTCAGCCCCAGCATTTT. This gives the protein CAGGGGGQPQHF. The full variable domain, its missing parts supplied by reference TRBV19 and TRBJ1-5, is DGGITQSPKYLFRKEGQNVTLSCEQNLNHDAMYWYRQDPGQGLRLIYYSQIVNDFQKGDIAEGYSVSREKKESFPLTVTSAQKNPTAFYLCAGGGGGQPQHFGDGTRLSIL.

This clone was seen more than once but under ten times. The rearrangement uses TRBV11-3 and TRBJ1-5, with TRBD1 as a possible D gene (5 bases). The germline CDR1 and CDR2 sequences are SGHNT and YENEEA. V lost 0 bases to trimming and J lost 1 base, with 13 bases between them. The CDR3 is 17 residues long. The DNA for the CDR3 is TGTGCCAGCAGCTTAGATCGACGGCGGGGGAGCAATCAGCCCCAGCATTTT. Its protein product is CASSLDRRRGSNQPQHF. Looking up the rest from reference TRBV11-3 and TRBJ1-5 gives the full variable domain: EAGVVQSPRYKIIEKKQPVAFWCNPISGHNTLYWYLQNLGQGPELLIRYENEEAVDDSQLPKDRFSAERLKGVDSTLKIQPAELGDSAVYLCASSLDRRRGSNQPQHFGDGTRLSIL.

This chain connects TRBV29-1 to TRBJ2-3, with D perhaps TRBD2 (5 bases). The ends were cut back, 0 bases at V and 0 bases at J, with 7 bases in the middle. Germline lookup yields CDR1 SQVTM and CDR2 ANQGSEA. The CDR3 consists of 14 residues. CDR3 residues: CSVEETTSTDTQYF. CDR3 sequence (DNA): TGCAGCGTTGAAGAGACTACTAGCACAGATACGCAGTATTTT.

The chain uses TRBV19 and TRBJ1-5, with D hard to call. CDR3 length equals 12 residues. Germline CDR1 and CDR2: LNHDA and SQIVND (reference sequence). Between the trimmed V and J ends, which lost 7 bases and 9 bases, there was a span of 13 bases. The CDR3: CASKPQNGPQHF. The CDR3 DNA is TGTGCCAGTAAACCTCAGAATGGGCCCCAGCATTTT. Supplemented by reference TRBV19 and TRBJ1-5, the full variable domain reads DGGITQSPKYLFRKEGQNVTLSCEQNLNHDAMYWYRQDPGQGLRLIYYSQIVNDFQKGDIAEGYSVSREKKESFPLTVTSAQKNPTAFYLCASKPQNGPQHFGDGTRLSIL.

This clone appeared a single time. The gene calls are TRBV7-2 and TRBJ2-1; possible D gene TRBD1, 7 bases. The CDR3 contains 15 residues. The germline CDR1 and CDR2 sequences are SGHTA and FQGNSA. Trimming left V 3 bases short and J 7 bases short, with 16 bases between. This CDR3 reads CASSLEGTALNEQFF. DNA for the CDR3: TGTGCCAGCAGCTTGGAGGGGACAGCGCTAAATGAGCAGTTCTTC.

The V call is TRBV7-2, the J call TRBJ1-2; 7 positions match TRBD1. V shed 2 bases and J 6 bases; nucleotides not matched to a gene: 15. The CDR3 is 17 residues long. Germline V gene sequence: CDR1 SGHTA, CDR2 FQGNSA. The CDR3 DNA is TGTGCCAGCAGCTTAAAGGGACCGGGACAGAGTTTAAATGGCTACACCTTC. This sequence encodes CASSLKGPGQSLNGYTF.

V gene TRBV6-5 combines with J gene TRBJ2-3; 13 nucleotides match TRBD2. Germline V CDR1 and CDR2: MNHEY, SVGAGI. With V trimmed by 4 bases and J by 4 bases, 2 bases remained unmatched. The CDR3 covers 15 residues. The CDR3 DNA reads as TGTGCCAGCAGTTCACTAGCGGGGGGGCCAGATACGCAGTATTTT. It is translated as CASSSLAGGPDTQYF.